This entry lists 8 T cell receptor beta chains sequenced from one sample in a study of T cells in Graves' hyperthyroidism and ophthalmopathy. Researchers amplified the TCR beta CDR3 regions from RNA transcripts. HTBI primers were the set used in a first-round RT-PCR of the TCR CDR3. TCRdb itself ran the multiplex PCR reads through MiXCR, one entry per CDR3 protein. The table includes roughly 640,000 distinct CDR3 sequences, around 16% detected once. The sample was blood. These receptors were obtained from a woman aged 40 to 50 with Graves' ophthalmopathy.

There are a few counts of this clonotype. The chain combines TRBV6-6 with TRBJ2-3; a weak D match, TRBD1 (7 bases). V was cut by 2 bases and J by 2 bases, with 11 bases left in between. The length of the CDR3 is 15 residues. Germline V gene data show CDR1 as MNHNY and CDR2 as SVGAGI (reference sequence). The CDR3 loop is CASSYQGGVTDTQYF. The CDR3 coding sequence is TGTGCCAGCAGTTACCAGGGGGGCGTCACAGATACGCAGTATTTT.

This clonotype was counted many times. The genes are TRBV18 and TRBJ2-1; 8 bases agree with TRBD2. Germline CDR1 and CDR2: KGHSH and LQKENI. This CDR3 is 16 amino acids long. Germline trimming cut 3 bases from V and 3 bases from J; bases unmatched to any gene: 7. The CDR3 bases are TGTGCCAGCTCACCGAAACTAGCGGAGAACTACAATGAGCAGTTCTTC. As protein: CASSPKLAENYNEQFF.

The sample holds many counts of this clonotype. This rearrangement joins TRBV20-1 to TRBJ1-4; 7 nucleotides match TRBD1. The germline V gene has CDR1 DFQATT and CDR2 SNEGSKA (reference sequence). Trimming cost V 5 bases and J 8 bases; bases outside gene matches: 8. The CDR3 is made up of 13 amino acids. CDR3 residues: CSAVQGWEEKLFF. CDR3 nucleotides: TGCAGTGCTGTACAGGGGTGGGAGGAAAAACTGTTTTTT.

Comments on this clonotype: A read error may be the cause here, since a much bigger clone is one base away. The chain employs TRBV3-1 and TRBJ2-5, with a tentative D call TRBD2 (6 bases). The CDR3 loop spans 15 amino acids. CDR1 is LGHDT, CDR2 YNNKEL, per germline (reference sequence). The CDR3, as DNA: TGTGCCGGCAGCCAAGGTACACTAGCCATGGAGACCCAGTACTTC. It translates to CAGSQGTLAMETQYF.

This CDR3 is CSASPPGLAGGTDTQYF. Written as DNA, the CDR3 is TGCAGTGCTAGCCCCCCGGGACTAGCGGGGGGGACAGATACGCAGTATTTT. The genes are TRBV20-1 and TRBJ2-3; the match to TRBD2 covers 16 bases. The CDR3 runs 17 residues. Trimming cost V 3 bases and J 3 bases; bases outside gene matches: 6. The germline V gene has CDR1 DFQATT and CDR2 SNEGSKA (reference sequence).

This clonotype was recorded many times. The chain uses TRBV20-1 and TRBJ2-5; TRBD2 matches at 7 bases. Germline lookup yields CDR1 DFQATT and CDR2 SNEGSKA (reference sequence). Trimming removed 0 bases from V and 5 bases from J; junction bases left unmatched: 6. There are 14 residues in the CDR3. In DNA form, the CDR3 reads TGCAGTGCTAGAGAGGGAGGGCCGCGCGAGACCCAGTACTTC. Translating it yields CSAREGGPRETQYF.

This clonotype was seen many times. CDR3 protein: CSAPLGDYGYTF. The CDR3, as DNA: TGCAGTGCTCCCCTTGGGGACTATGGCTACACCTTC. The rearrangement joins TRBV20-1 to TRBJ1-2; no clear D. The CDR3 runs to 12 residues. The V gene lost 5 bases and the J gene lost 3 bases, with 10 bases spanning the gap. CDR1 DFQATT and CDR2 SNEGSKA come from the germline V gene (reference sequence).

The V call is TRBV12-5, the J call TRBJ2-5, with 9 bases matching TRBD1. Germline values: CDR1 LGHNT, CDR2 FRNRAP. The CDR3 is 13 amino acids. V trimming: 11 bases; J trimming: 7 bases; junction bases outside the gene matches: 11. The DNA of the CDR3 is TGTGCTTCCCGTCGACAGGGGGTAGGGACCCAGTACTTC. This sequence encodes CASRRQGVGTQYF.